Listed below are T cell receptor beta chains from one sample, sequenced in a study of blood T cells in healthy people across ages. Each CDR3 protein gets one entry after TCRdb re-called the 5' RACE reads with MiXCR. The sample consists of more than 700,000 distinct CDR3 sequences, about 55% of them appearing once. Sequenced: blood. Receptor source: a man of 80 years or more in good health. Both conserved end residues are part of each CDR3. Each record gives: J gene, V gene, D gene, clone size, CDR3 DNA, CDR3 protein. D genes are given only for firm matches. Clone size is stated in some rows and not others, as once, few, many or a class when expanded.

j_gene: TRBJ2-1; v_gene: TRBV20-1; d_gene: TRBD2; abundance: NA; CDR3nt: TGCAGTGCCCGCGGTAGCGGGGTTAACAATGAGCAGTTCTTC; CDR3aa: CSARGSGVNNEQFF
j_gene: TRBJ2-1; v_gene: TRBV6-4; d_gene: TRBD2; abundance: few; CDR3nt: TGTGCCAGCAGTGAAAGTGGCGGGAGGGCCTTAGGTGAGCAGTTCTTC; CDR3aa: CASSESGGRALGEQFF
j_gene: TRBJ2-7; v_gene: TRBV29-1; d_gene: TRBD2; abundance: once; CDR3nt: TGCAGCGTTGTGTGGGCTAGCGGGGGTGACGAGCAGTACTTC; CDR3aa: CSVVWASGGDEQYF
j_gene: TRBJ2-1; v_gene: TRBV20-1; d_gene: NA; abundance: NA; CDR3nt: TGCAGTGCCCCCCAACGGGGGAGGCCGGGTGAGCAGTTCTTC; CDR3aa: CSAPQRGRPGEQFF
j_gene: TRBJ2-1; v_gene: TRBV15; d_gene: NA; abundance: NA; CDR3nt: TGTGCCACCAATTATCCTAACAATGAGCAGTTCTTC; CDR3aa: CATNYPNNEQFF
j_gene: TRBJ2-1; v_gene: TRBV29-1; d_gene: TRBD2; abundance: NA; CDR3nt: TGCAGCGTCGAGCGGGGGAGCACCTACAATGAGCAGTTCTTC; CDR3aa: CSVERGSTYNEQFF
j_gene: TRBJ1-1; v_gene: TRBV7-9; d_gene: NA; abundance: NA; CDR3nt: TGTGCCAGCAGCGACAATCAGGGTAGGGCTGAAGCTTTCTTT; CDR3aa: CASSDNQGRAEAFF
j_gene: TRBJ1-1; v_gene: TRBV3-1; d_gene: NA; abundance: NA; CDR3nt: TGTGCCAGCAGCTACGGGACACTCCAAGCTTTCTTT; CDR3aa: CASSYGTLQAFF
j_gene: TRBJ2-7; v_gene: TRBV10-3; d_gene: NA; abundance: many; CDR3nt: TGTGCCATCAGTGCCGGGACAACTGCCAGGGAGCAGTACTTC; CDR3aa: CAISAGTTAREQYF
j_gene: TRBJ2-4; v_gene: TRBV9; d_gene: TRBD1; abundance: NA; CDR3nt: TGTGCCAGCAGCGTAGACCCGGACAGGGGGTCCAAAAACATTCAGTACTTC; CDR3aa: CASSVDPDRGSKNIQYF
j_gene: TRBJ2-1; v_gene: TRBV12-3/TRBV12-4; d_gene: NA; abundance: once; CDR3nt: TGTGCCAGCAGTCGTTCCCGAGGTGGATCCACTTACAATGAGCAGTTCTTC; CDR3aa: CASSRSRGGSTYNEQFF